The 19 T cell receptor beta chains reported below all come from one sample, sequenced in a study of spatial heterogeneity in lung cancer. As for time point: blood at routine non-recurrence follow-up after resection. TCRdb used MiXCR to reprocess the 5' RACE reads, holding one entry per CDR3 protein. Here the sample spans 15,000 to 20,000 distinct CDR3 sequences, roughly 6.3% being singletons. Sample: PBMCs, taken at follow-up. Receptor source: a male donor with early-stage non-small cell lung cancer.

This clonotype was picked up many times. The chain couples TRBV11-2 to TRBJ2-5, with D maybe TRBD2 (5 bases). Germline assignment: CDR1 SGHAT and CDR2 FQNNGV. The CDR3 totals 14 residues. Trimming shortened V by 4 bases and J by 4 bases, and 13 bases separated the two germline ends. CDR3 loop: CASSSPSGGETQYF. For the CDR3, the DNA is TGTGCCAGCAGCTCGCCGAGCGGCGGAGAGACCCAGTACTTC.

This clonotype was seen at least ten times. The chain employs TRBV10-3 and TRBJ2-1; TRBD2 is a possible D gene (6 bases). V was shortened by 6 bases and J by 10 bases, with 13 bases between the two germline ends. The CDR3 has 12 residues. From germline, CDR1 is ENHRY and CDR2 SYGVKD. The CDR3 bases are TGTGCCATCAGCACCACTAGCTACGAGCAGTTCTTC. Amino acid sequence: CAISTTSYEQFF.

This clonotype was picked up many times. The rearrangement uses TRBV24-1 and TRBJ2-2, with 8 bases that match TRBD2. This CDR3 is built from 17 residues. The trim removed 4 bases at V and 3 bases at J, leaving 9 bases unmatched. Germline lookup yields CDR1 KGHDR and CDR2 SFDVKD. The CDR3 sequence is CATSDAGGSYYTGELFF. The CDR3 coding sequence is TGTGCCACCAGTGACGCGGGGGGCTCGTATTACACCGGGGAGCTGTTTTTT.

The J gene is TRBJ2-5, the V gene TRBV6-2 or TRBV6-3, with 10 bases matching TRBD2. The CDR3 runs 15 residues. Germline lookup yields CDR1 MNHEY and CDR2 SVGEGT. V lost 5 bases, J lost 2 bases, and 5 bases stayed unmatched. The CDR3 bases are TGTGCCAGCAGTCCCTGGACTAGCGGTCAAGAGACCCAGTACTTC. This encodes CASSPWTSGQETQYF.

This clonotype is judged medium-sized. V is TRBV6-5 and J is TRBJ2-7; D gene uncertain. The germline V gene has CDR1 MNHEY and CDR2 SVGAGI. V shed 5 bases and J shed 6 bases, with 14 bases lying between them. The CDR3 length is 13 residues. The CDR3, as DNA: TGTGCCAGCAGTGGCCGTTCGGTCCCCGAGCAGTACTTC. Translated, it gives CASSGRSVPEQYF.

The table lists this clonotype with many counts. The chain employs TRBV6-2 or TRBV6-3 and TRBJ2-7; TRBD1 matches 9 bases. The germline V gene encodes CDR1 MNHEY and CDR2 SVGEGT. The V gene end was trimmed by 10 bases and the J gene end by 3 bases; junction bases not matched to a gene: 13. CDR3 length equals 15 residues. The CDR3 DNA reads TGTGCCATCGCCGGGACAGGGCTTCCGATCTACGAGCAGTACTTC. This translates into CAIAGTGLPIYEQYF.

The chain recombines TRBV12-3 or TRBV12-4 with TRBJ2-6, with 9 bases aligning to TRBD1. J was trimmed by 2 bases and V by 7 bases; bases with no gene match: 6. The CDR3 contains 16 residues. CDR3: CASIRDREAGANVLTF. In DNA, the CDR3 is TGTGCCAGCATTCGGGACAGGGAAGCTGGGGCCAACGTCCTGACTTTC.

In its sample, this clonotype was seen many times. The chain couples TRBV7-3 to TRBJ2-2; D is undetermined. Per the germline V gene, CDR1 is SGHTA and CDR2 is FQGTGA. Trimming removed 2 bases at V and 3 bases at J, with 10 bases between. CDR3 length: 15 amino acids. The CDR3 sequence is CASSLLRADTGELFF. As DNA, the CDR3 is TGTGCCAGCAGCTTACTTAGGGCGGACACCGGGGAGCTGTTTTTT.

This clonotype has a count of ten or more. J is TRBJ2-7 and V is TRBV5-1; D remains unclear. CDR3 length: 14 amino acids. V shed 0 bases and J shed 7 bases, with 14 bases lying between them. Germline CDR1 and CDR2: SGHRS and YFSETQ. In DNA, the CDR3 is TGCGCCAGCAGCTTGGGTACTGGCGTACGGGAGCAGTACTTC. Protein sequence: CASSLGTGVREQYF.

The table lists this clonotype with many counts. This chain connects TRBV5-1 to TRBJ2-1; the D gene is possibly TRBD2 (6 bases). The V gene's germline CDR1 is SGHRS and CDR2 YFSETQ. The CDR3 totals 15 residues. Trimming removed 3 bases from V and 9 bases from J, with 19 bases in between. The CDR3 DNA reads TGCGCCAGCAGCTGGGACTCCCCGGAGTCGGGTGAGCAGTTCTTC. This encodes CASSWDSPESGEQFF.

This clonotype was counted many times. The rearrangement joins TRBV7-2 to TRBJ2-7; 10 bases are shared with TRBD2. Germline V gene lookup returns CDR1 SGHTA and CDR2 FQGNSA. V shed 2 bases and J 2 bases; nucleotides not matched to a gene: 3. The CDR3 totals 15 residues. CDR3: CASSLWTSGAYEQYF. As DNA, the CDR3 is TGTGCCAGCAGCTTATGGACTAGCGGAGCCTACGAGCAGTACTTC.

By share of the sample, this clonotype is medium-sized (0.01 to 0.1%). The J gene is TRBJ2-7, the V gene TRBV2, with a possible D match to TRBD2 (5 bases). CDR3 length equals 11 residues. The germline V and J ends were trimmed by 0 bases and 9 bases, with 6 bases remaining between them. Germline CDR1 and CDR2: SNHLY and FYNNEI. This CDR3 is CASSEAAAQYF. The CDR3 DNA reads TGTGCCAGCAGTGAAGCAGCGGCGCAGTACTTC.

By proportion, this clonotype is medium-sized. The chain carries TRBV7-2 and TRBJ1-4, with D perhaps matching TRBD1 (5 bases). With 5 bases removed from V and 8 bases from J, the gap between germline ends came to 9 bases. Germline V gene sequence: CDR1 SGHTA, CDR2 FQGNSA. The CDR3 has 12 amino acids. The CDR3: CASSNRGEKLFF. For the CDR3, the DNA is TGTGCCAGCAGCAACCGGGGCGAAAAACTGTTTTTT.

There are many counts of this clonotype. This sequence joins TRBV20-1 and TRBJ2-5, with unresolved D. Germline CDR1 reads DFQATT; CDR2 reads SNEGSKA (reference sequence). The CDR3 is made up of 16 amino acids. V was cut by 1 base and J by 1 base, with 16 bases left in between. The CDR3 DNA is TGCAGTGCTAGAGTTTTTGCGGTGGTTGTCCAAGAGACCCAGTACTTC. Its translation: CSARVFAVVVQETQYF.

This clonotype was detected many times. J is TRBJ2-7 and V is TRBV4-3, with 7 bases aligning to TRBD2. Unmatched junction bases numbered 2, after V lost 0 bases and J lost 6 bases. Germline lookup yields CDR1 LGHNA and CDR2 YSLEER. The CDR3 has 13 amino acids. CDR3 sequence: CASSQEWGGEQYF. The CDR3 bases are TGCGCCAGCAGCCAAGAATGGGGGGGCGAGCAGTACTTC.

The table lists this clonotype with many counts. V and J are TRBV12-3 or TRBV12-4 and TRBJ1-1; 9 bases fit TRBD1. This CDR3 region has 13 residues. J was trimmed by 4 bases and V by 5 bases; bases with no gene match: 2. In DNA, the CDR3 is TGTGCCAGCAGTAACAGGGGGCGCACTGAAGCTTTCTTT. Translating gives CASSNRGRTEAFF.

This clonotype was counted many times. The chain links TRBV4-2 to TRBJ1-5; maybe TRBD1 (5 bases). The V end was cut by 4 bases, the J end by 5 bases, with 12 bases between. In germline, CDR1 is LGHNA, CDR2 YNFKEQ. The CDR3 runs to 14 residues. The CDR3 region is CASSPRGEDQPQHF. The CDR3 bases are TGTGCCAGCAGCCCCCGAGGGGAAGATCAGCCCCAGCATTTT.

This clonotype showed up many times. V and J are TRBV9 and TRBJ1-3; perhaps TRBD1 as D (5 bases). This CDR3 contains 15 residues. Per germline, CDR1 SGDLS and CDR2 YYNGEE. Trimming left V 0 bases short and J 2 bases short, with 9 bases between. CDR3 bases: TGTGCCAGCAGCGTAGTCGGGGCTACTGGAAACACCATATATTTT. Amino acids: CASSVVGATGNTIYF.

The table lists this clonotype with many counts. The CDR3 protein is CASTLGSIQETQYF. CDR3 DNA sequence: TGTGCCAGCACCCTCGGGTCGATACAAGAGACCCAGTACTTC. The V call is TRBV7-2, the J call TRBJ2-5; D call uncertain. The CDR3 sequence is 14 residues long. V was shortened by 7 bases and J by 2 bases, with 14 bases between the two germline ends. Germline-derived CDR1 and CDR2 are SGHTA and FQGNSA. The entire variable domain, with the rest obtained from reference TRBV7-2 and TRBJ2-5, is as follows: GAGVSQSPSNKVTEKGKDVELRCDPISGHTALYWYRQSLGQGLEFLIYFQGNSAPDKSGLPSDRFSAERTGGSVSTLTIQRTQQEDSAVYLCASTLGSIQETQYFGPGTRLLVL.